This T cell receptor beta chain was sequenced during a study of T cell responses to AZD1222 COVID-19 vaccine. The table came from immunoSEQ multiplex PCR; TCRdb's copy has only in-frame clones and leaves some out. The data hold about 76,000 clones, with roughly 80% observed a single time. Study findings and constraints: Nearly half of unique spike-specific TCRs reportedly avoided B.1.351 and B.1.1.7 mutated regions. AZD1222 recipients seropositive at baseline numbered only five to seven. Most donors were white British, females outnumbered males, and clonal diversity was possibly underestimated. Once two AZD1222 doses were given, Spike-specific TCR breadth and depth went up.

With respect to this clone: Its antigen remains unknown.

Germline V CDR1 and CDR2: SGHVS, FNYEAQ. The V end was cut by 0 bases, the J end by 13 bases, with 10 bases between. The CDR3 is made up of 13 amino acids. This TCR was recovered from an adult who received the MenACWY meningococcal vaccine as a control. The chain carries TRBV7-6 and TRBJ1-6; weak D call: TRBD1 (6 bases). The input for sequencing was peripheral blood, taken 28 days after the second dose of the MenACWY control vaccine. Here the CDR3 DNA reads TGTGCCAGCAGCTTAGCCTACAGGGATCCCCTCCACTTT. It specifies CASSLAYRDPLHF.